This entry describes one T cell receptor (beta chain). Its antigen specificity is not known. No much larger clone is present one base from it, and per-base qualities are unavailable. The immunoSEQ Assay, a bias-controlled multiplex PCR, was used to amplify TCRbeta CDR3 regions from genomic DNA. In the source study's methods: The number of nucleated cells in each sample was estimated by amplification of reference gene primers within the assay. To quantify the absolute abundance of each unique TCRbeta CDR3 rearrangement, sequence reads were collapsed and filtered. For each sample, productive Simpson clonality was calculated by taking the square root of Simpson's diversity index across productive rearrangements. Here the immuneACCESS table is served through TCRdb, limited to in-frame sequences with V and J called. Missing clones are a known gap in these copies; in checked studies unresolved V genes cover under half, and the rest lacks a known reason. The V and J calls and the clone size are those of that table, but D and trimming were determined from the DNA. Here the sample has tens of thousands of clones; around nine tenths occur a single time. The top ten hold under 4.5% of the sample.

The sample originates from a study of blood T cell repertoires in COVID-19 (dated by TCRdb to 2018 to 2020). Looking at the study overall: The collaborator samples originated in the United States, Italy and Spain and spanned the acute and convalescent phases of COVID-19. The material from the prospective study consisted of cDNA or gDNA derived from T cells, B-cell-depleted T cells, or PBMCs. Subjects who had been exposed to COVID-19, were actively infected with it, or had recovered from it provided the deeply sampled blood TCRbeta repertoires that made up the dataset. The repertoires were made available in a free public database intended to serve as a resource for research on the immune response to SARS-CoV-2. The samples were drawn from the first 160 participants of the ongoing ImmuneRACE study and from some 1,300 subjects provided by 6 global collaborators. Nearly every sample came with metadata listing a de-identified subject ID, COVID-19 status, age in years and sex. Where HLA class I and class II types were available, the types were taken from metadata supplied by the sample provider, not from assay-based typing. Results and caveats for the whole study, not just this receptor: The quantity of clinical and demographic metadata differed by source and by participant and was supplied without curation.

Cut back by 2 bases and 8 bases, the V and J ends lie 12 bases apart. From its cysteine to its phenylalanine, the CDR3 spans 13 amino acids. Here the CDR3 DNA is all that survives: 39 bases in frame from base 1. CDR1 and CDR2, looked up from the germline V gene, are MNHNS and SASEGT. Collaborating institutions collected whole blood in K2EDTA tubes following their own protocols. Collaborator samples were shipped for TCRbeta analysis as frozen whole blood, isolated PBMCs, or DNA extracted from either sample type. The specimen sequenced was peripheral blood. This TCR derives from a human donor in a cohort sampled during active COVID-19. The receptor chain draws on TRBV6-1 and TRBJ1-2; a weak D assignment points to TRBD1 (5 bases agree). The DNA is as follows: TGTGCCAGCAGTGAAACACAGGATCGAGGCTACACCTTC. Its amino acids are CASSETQDRGYTF.